The clone carrying this TCR beta chain was counted at least ten times. Its antigen is currently unknown. The data stem from a study of T cell repertoires in cytomegalovirus infection. A single record per CDR3 protein comes from TCRdb applying MiXCR to the reads. The sample carries roughly 600,000 distinct CDR3 sequences, around 24% recorded once. Findings of the study overall: Cumulated frequencies of public TCR beta families served to identify carriers of CMV plus the relevant HLA. CMV-specific HLA-C-restricted TCR beta clonotypes dominated the ex vivo response.

The germline CDR1 and CDR2 sequences are SGHTA and FQGNSA. V lost 1 base and J lost 2, with 16 bases in between. The CDR3 runs 17 residues. The sequenced sample consisted of CD8+ T cells from PBMCs. This receptor was taken from a human donor in good health (CMV status not recorded). Some clones in this sample may be carry-over from other donors' samples. This rearrangement joins TRBV7-2 to TRBJ2-3; a possible D gene is TRBD1 (5 bases). The CDR3: CASSLDVSGLSTDTQYF. DNA of the CDR3: TGTGCCAGCAGCTTAGATGTTTCAGGGCTGTCCACAGATACGCAGTATTTT.